These T cell receptor beta chains were read from a single sample in a study of response to subunit inactivated influenza vaccine. From the RT-PCR reads, TCRdb called clonotypes with MiXCR, one entry per CDR3 protein. The sample consists of around 150,000 distinct CDR3 sequences, 11% of them appearing once. Sequencing was performed on non-naive T cells sorted from PBMCs, taken roughly 47 days after vaccination. The receptors shown here come from a middle-aged man who received an inactivated influenza vaccine. CDR3s include the opening cysteine and the closing phenylalanine or tryptophan. A D gene is named only where the DNA matches it firmly. Rows may omit the clone size; those that give it use once, few, many or a size class.

>TRBJ2-1|TRBD2|many|TRBV24-1
CATSDVRGGALNEQFF
TGTGCCACCAGTGATGTGCGCGGGGGGGCTCTCAATGAGCAGTTCTTC
>TRBJ2-6|.|few|TRBV6-1
CASSEDRSGANVLTF
TGTGCCAGCAGTGAAGACAGGTCTGGGGCCAACGTCCTGACTTTC
>TRBJ2-1|.|.|TRBV7-2
CASSLNLAGEQFF
TGTGCCAGCAGCTTAAATCTTGCGGGTGAGCAGTTCTTC
>TRBJ2-7|.|.|TRBV7-9
CASSFPRAEQYF
TGTGCCAGCAGCTTCCCCAGGGCCGAGCAGTACTTC
>TRBJ1-3|TRBD1|few|TRBV5-1
CASRKGTDLTSGNTIYF
TGCGCCAGCAGGAAAGGGACAGACCTAACCTCTGGAAACACCATATATTTT
>TRBJ1-1|.|.|TRBV5-1
CASSLYGENTEAFF
TGCGCCAGCAGCTTGTATGGGGAGAACACTGAAGCTTTCTTT
>TRBJ2-1|TRBD2|many|TRBV24-1
CATSDLGGRGYNEQFF
TGTGCCACCAGTGATTTGGGCGGGAGGGGGTACAATGAGCAGTTCTTC
>TRBJ2-7|TRBD1|many|TRBV9
CASSVVPGGYEQYF
TGTGCCAGCAGCGTAGTCCCAGGGGGCTACGAGCAGTACTTC
>TRBJ2-5|.|medium-sized|TRBV4-2
CASSPSSAAEQETQYF
TGTGCCAGCAGCCCCTCGAGCGCAGCGGAGCAAGAGACCCAGTACTTC
>TRBJ2-5|TRBD2|.|TRBV4-2
CASSQDFSSGTETQYF
TGTGCCAGCAGCCAAGATTTCTCTAGCGGGACAGAGACCCAGTACTTC
>TRBJ2-1|TRBD2|many|TRBV5-1
CASSDLAGAYNEQFF
TGCGCCAGCAGCGATTTAGCGGGAGCCTACAATGAGCAGTTCTTC
>TRBJ1-2|.|.|TRBV11-2
CASSFVGQSYGYTF
TGTGCCAGCAGCTTTGTAGGACAGTCCTATGGCTACACCTTC
>TRBJ2-1|TRBD2|.|TRBV20-1
CSAPRDIWREGNEQFF
TGCAGTGCCCCGCGGGACATCTGGCGGGAGGGAAATGAGCAGTTCTTC
>TRBJ2-7|.|.|TRBV7-8
CASSLDSPEQYF
TGTGCCAGCAGCTTAGATAGTCCCGAGCAGTACTTC
>TRBJ2-1|TRBD2|many|TRBV11-1
CASSSRRSAGSSYNEQFF
TGTGCCAGCAGCTCTAGACGCTCAGCGGGAAGCTCCTACAATGAGCAGTTCTTC
>TRBJ2-7|.|.|TRBV7-2
CASSISRDGYEQYF
TGTGCCAGCAGCATAAGTAGGGACGGCTACGAGCAGTACTTC
>TRBJ1-1|.|few|TRBV29-1
CSVDTEAFF
TGCAGCGTTGACACTGAAGCTTTCTTT
>TRBJ1-2|.|few|TRBV12-3/TRBV12-4
CASSTTIQGFDGYTF
TGTGCCAGCAGCACCACTATACAGGGCTTCGATGGCTACACCTTC
>TRBJ2-1|TRBD2|few|TRBV14
CASSQESRLAGYNEQFF
TGTGCCAGCAGCCAAGAGTCCCGACTAGCGGGGTACAATGAGCAGTTCTTC
>TRBJ2-1|.|few|TRBV6-1
CAAASGTGTYNEQFF
TGTGCCGCCGCCTCCGGTACCGGGACTTACAATGAGCAGTTCTTC
>TRBJ2-7|.|few|TRBV6-1
CASRATDISYEQYF
TGTGCCAGCAGAGCGACAGATATCTCCTACGAGCAGTACTTC
>TRBJ2-3|.|.|TRBV7-7
CASSLKVLDTQYF
TGTGCTAGCAGCTTAAAGGTCTTAGATACGCAGTATTTT
>TRBJ2-7|.|few|TRBV7-8
CASSLVAGSYEQYF
TGTGCCAGCAGCTTAGTGGCAGGTAGCTACGAGCAGTACTTC
>TRBJ1-1|TRBD1|few|TRBV6-6
CAIRGTGGTEAFF
TGTGCCATTCGTGGGACAGGGGGCACTGAAGCTTTCTTT
>TRBJ2-1|TRBD2|few|TRBV20-1
CSASGRAGEQFF
TGCAGTGCTAGCGGGAGGGCGGGGGAGCAGTTCTTC
>TRBJ2-2|.|.|TRBV5-8
CASSLTGRSTGELFF
TGTGCCAGCAGCTTGACGGGGCGAAGCACCGGGGAGCTGTTTTTT
>TRBJ2-4|TRBD1|.|TRBV28
CASSTTGYAKNMQYF
TGTGCCAGCAGTACGACAGGGTATGCCAAAAACATGCAGTACTTC
>TRBJ2-3|TRBD2|many|TRBV20-1
CRGAGSDTQYF
TGCAGGGGAGCGGGGTCAGATACGCAGTATTTT
>TRBJ2-3|TRBD2|few|TRBV5-1
CASSLAYWAGEGTDTQYF
TGCGCCAGCAGCTTGGCCTATTGGGCGGGGGAAGGCACAGATACGCAGTATTTT
>TRBJ2-1|.|many|TRBV4-3
CASSQGDHVEYEQFF
TGCGCCAGCAGCCAAGGGGACCATGTGGAGTATGAGCAGTTCTTC
>TRBJ2-3|.|many|TRBV4-3
CASSQDFRSDTQYF
TGCGCCAGCAGCCAAGATTTTCGCTCAGATACGCAGTATTTT
>TRBJ2-2|.|few|TRBV6-1
CASSEGAIRLFF
TGTGCCAGCAGTGAAGGGGCGATCAGGCTGTTTTTT
>TRBJ1-6|.|few|TRBV19
CASSLQGARSPLHF
TGTGCCAGTAGCTTACAAGGGGCGCGTTCACCCCTCCACTTT
>TRBJ2-5|TRBD2|.|TRBV7-9
CASSLGLAGAETQYF
TGTGCCAGCAGCTTAGGACTAGCGGGAGCAGAGACCCAGTACTTC
>TRBJ2-2|.|few|TRBV11-1
CASSFRLGNGGELFF
TGTGCCAGCAGCTTTAGGCTAGGGAATGGCGGGGAGCTGTTTTTT
>TRBJ2-1|TRBD2|many|TRBV5-4
CASSPRGGSGNEQFF
TGTGCCAGCAGCCCCAGAGGCGGGAGCGGCAATGAGCAGTTCTTC
>TRBJ1-6|TRBD1|.|TRBV28
CASSPRTGRAGSPLHF
TGTGCCAGCAGTCCCCGGACAGGGCGGGCGGGTTCACCCCTCCACTTT
>TRBJ2-1|.|few|TRBV3-1
CASSPGPPGEQFF
TGTGCCAGCAGCCCGGGACCACCGGGAGAGCAGTTCTTC
>TRBJ2-7|.|many|TRBV28
CASSSSKRGWDHEQYF
TGTGCCAGCAGTTCCTCGAAAAGAGGTTGGGACCACGAGCAGTACTTC
>TRBJ1-1|.|.|TRBV5-1
CASSKASGVDTEAFF
TGCGCCAGCAGCAAAGCGTCCGGCGTGGACACTGAAGCTTTCTTT
>TRBJ2-4|.|.|TRBV24-1
CATSPQGRNIQYF
TGTGCCACCTCACCTCAGGGGCGAAACATTCAGTACTTC
>TRBJ1-5|.|.|TRBV15
CATRGSGLSNQPQHF
TGTGCCACACGGGGTAGTGGGCTTAGCAATCAGCCCCAGCATTTT
>TRBJ2-5|TRBD1|few|TRBV5-1
CASSGDRIYQETQYF
TGCGCCAGCAGCGGGGACAGGATCTACCAAGAGACCCAGTACTTC
>TRBJ2-7|.|many|TRBV7-9
CASSLPGSSYEQYF
TGTGCCAGCAGCTTACCCGGGAGTTCCTACGAGCAGTACTTC
>TRBJ2-3|.|few|TRBV6-2/TRBV6-3
CASSGQLSDTQYF
TGTGCCAGCAGCGGACAGCTATCAGATACGCAGTATTTT
>TRBJ2-7|.|many|TRBV7-2
CASSFGGSSYEQYF
TGTGCCAGCAGCTTCGGGGGTTCCTCCTACGAGCAGTACTTC
>TRBJ2-5|TRBD1|few|TRBV4-1
CASSQEQGIRETQYF
TGCGCCAGCAGCCAAGAACAGGGGATCCGGGAGACCCAGTACTTC
>TRBJ2-2|.|many|TRBV28
CASSYGGFWRSGELFF
TGTGCCAGCAGTTACGGGGGTTTTTGGCGGTCCGGGGAGCTGTTTTTT
>TRBJ1-2|TRBD1|few|TRBV20-1
CSAQGQGISYGYTF
TGCAGTGCTCAGGGACAGGGGATCTCCTATGGCTACACCTTC
>TRBJ2-3|TRBD2|.|TRBV20-1
CSATPLGLAGGTDTQYF
TGCAGTGCTACGCCCTTAGGACTAGCGGGGGGCACAGATACGCAGTATTTT